This note documents a single TCR beta chain sequence. Its target antigen remains unknown. Base qualities are missing; no much larger clone stands one base away. These data belong to a study of regulatory dendritic cells for organ transplantation (dated by TCRdb to between 2016 and 2019). Some background on the complete study: Monocytes were cultured with vitamin D3 on days 0 and 4 and with IL-10 on day 4 to generate regulatory dendritic cells. To evaluate the response of the DCs to a potent maturation-inducing agent, LPS was added to DC cultures on day 6. TCRbeta repertoires were sequenced from sorted naive and memory CD4+ and CD8+ T cells before and after allostimulation with regulatory or mature dendritic cells. Study-level results and caveats: Allostimulation expanded memory CD8+ clones in both subjects, but regulatory dendritic cells appeared to induce more limited expansion than mature dendritic cells. Repertoires were highly diverse in naive CD4+ and CD8+ T cells, less diverse in memory cells, and most oligoclonal in memory CD8+ cells. Among the resting subsets, the most alloreactive TCR clonotypes were found in memory CD8+ T cells. Sequencing was done in only a couple of subjects, and the authors reported considerable heterogeneity between individuals in the alloreactive memory CD8+ T cell pool.

Sorted T cell subsets were CFSE-labeled and co-cultured for roughly five days with allogeneic regulatory or mature dendritic cells at a 1:10 DC:T ratio. FACS was used to sort CD4+ or CD8+ cells into naive T cells (CD45RA+) and memory T cells (CD45RO+). A couple of healthy control subjects provided the T cells used for TCR sequencing. The Qiagen DNeasy Blood & Tissue Kit was used for extraction of genomic DNA. TCRbeta CDR3 regions were amplified by multiplexed two-step PCR using Vbeta-specific forward primers and Jbeta-specific reverse primers. Through the immunoSEQ service, TCRbeta libraries were sequenced on an Illumina instrument. Per the original workflow: IMGT annotation was used to assign V, D and J genes, and synthetic CDR3 analogues were used to correct the counts for multiplex PCR bias. In the immunoSEQ Analyzer, repertoire clonality was calculated as one minus normalized Shannon entropy. Clonal expansion was defined by Fisher's exact test with Benjamini-Hochberg false discovery rate control, using two-tailed P<0.01. The source is immuneACCESS, and TCRdb retained only in-frame sequences with V and J called. Part of the clones is not carried over; for the studies checked, unresolved V genes explain less than half of this, and the remainder is unexplained. V, J and clone size were drawn from that table, and D and trimming were deduced from the DNA. A total of tens of thousands of clones appear in this sample, 85% to 90% of them only once. Of the sample, under 0.3% falls within the top ten clones.

Sequences ENHRY (CDR1) and SYGVKD (CDR2) are obtained from the germline V gene. The junction carries 9 bases between V and J, which are trimmed by 0 bases and 9 bases respectively. CDR3 length: 13 amino acids, cysteine to phenylalanine. Only CDR3 DNA remains: 39 bases, in frame from the first base. The TCR was taken from a human donor in good health. The chain joins TRBV10-3 to TRBJ2-1; no D gene can be assigned with confidence. The sequenced sample consisted of naive CD4+ T cells from blood cultured with dendritic cells. The sample's cell subset or site label, decoded: CD45RA+ naive T cells. The nucleotides read TGTGCCATCAGTGAGTCAGAGGCAATTGAGCAGTTCTTC. The encoded protein is CAISESEAIEQFF.